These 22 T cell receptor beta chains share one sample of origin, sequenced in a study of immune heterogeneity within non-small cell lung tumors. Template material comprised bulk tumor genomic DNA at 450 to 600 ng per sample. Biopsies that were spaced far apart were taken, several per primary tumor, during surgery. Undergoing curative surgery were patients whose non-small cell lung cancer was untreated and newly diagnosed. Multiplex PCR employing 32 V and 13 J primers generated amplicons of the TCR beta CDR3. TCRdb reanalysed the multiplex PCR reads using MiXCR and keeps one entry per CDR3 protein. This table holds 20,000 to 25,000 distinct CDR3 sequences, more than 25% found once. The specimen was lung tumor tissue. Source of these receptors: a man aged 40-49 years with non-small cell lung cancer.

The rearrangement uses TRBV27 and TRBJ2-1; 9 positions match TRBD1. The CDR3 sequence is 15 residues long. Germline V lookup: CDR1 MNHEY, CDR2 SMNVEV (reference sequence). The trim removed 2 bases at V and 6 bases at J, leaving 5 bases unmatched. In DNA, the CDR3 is TGTGCCAGCAGTTTAGGACAGGGGCGAGGCAATGAGCAGTTCTTC. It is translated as CASSLGQGRGNEQFF.

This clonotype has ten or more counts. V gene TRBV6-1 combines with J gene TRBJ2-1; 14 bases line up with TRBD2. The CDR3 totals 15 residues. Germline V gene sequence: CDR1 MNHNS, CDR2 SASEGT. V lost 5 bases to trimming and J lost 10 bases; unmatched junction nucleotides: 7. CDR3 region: CASSPGTSGSQEQFF. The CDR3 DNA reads TGTGCCAGCAGTCCTGGGACTAGCGGGAGCCAAGAGCAGTTCTTC.

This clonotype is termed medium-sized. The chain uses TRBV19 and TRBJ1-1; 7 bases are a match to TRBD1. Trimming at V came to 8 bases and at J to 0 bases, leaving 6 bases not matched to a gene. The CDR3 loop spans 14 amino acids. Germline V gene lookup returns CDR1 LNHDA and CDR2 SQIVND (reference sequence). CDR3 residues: CASLSTGLNTEAFF. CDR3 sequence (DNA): TGTGCCAGTCTGTCGACAGGGTTGAACACTGAAGCTTTCTTT.

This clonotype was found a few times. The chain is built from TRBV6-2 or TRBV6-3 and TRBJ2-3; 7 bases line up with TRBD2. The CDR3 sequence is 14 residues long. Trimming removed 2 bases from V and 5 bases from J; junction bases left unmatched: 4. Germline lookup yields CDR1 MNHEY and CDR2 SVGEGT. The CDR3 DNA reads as TGTGCCAGCAGTTACGGCGGGAGTAGAGATACGCAGTATTTT. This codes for CASSYGGSRDTQYF.

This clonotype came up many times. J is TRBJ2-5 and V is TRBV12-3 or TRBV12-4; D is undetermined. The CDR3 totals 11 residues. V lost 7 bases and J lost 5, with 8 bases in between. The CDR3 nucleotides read TGTGCCAGCACCTATGGTGAGACCCAGTACTTC. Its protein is CASTYGETQYF.

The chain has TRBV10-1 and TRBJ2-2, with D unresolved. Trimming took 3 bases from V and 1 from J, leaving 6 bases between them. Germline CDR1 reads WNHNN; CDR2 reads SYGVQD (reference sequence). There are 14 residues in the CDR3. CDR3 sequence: CASSDRRNTGELFF. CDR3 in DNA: TGCGCCAGCAGTGACAGGAGGAACACCGGGGAGCTGTTTTTT.

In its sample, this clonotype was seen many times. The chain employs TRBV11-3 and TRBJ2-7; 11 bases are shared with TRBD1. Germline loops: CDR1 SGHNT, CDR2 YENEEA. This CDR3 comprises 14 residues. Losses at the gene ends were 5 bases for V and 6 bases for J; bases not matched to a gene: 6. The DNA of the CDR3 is TGTGCCAGCAGCAAATCGGACAGGGGGCGCGAGCAGTACTTC. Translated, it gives CASSKSDRGREQYF.

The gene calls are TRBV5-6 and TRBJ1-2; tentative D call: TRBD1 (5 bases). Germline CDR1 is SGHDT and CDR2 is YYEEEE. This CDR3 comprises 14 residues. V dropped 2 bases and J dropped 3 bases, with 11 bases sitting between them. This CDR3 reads CASSLRGNHYGYTF. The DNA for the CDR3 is TGTGCCAGCAGCTTACGGGGGAACCACTATGGCTACACCTTC.

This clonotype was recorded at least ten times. In DNA form, the CDR3 reads TGCAGTGCGCTACCGGGGGCAGTTAGCACAGATACGCAGTATTTT. Its protein product is CSALPGAVSTDTQYF. V usage is TRBV20-1 and J usage is TRBJ2-3; D may be TRBD1 or TRBD2 (6 bases each). Trimming left V 6 bases short and J 0 bases short, with 16 bases between. Germline V CDR1 and CDR2: DFQATT, SNEGSKA (reference sequence). CDR3 length: 15 residues.

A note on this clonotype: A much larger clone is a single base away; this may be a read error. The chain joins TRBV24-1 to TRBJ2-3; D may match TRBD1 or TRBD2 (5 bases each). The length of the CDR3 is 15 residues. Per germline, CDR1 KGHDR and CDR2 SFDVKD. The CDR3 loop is CATSGDAWNTGTQYF. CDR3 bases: TGTGCCACCAGTGGGGACGCTTGGAACACAGGTACGCAGTATTTT.

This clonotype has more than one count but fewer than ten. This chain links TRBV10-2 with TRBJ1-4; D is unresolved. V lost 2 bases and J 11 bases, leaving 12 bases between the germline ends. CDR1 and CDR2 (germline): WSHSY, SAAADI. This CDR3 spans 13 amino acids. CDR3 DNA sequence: TGCGCCAGCAGTGAGCCGGCCCGTGGGAAACTGTTTTTT. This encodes CASSEPARGKLFF.

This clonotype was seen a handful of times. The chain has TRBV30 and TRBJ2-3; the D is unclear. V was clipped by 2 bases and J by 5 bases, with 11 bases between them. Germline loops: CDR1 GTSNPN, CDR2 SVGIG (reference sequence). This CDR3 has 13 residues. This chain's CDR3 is CAWSYRLRDTQYF. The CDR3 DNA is TGTGCCTGGAGTTACCGGTTGAGAGATACGCAGTATTTT.

CDR3 in amino acids: CASRRVPYNEQFF. As DNA, the CDR3 is TGTGCCAGCAGACGGGTACCATACAATGAGCAGTTCTTC. The J gene is TRBJ2-1, the V gene TRBV27; D unclear. The CDR3 covers 13 residues. Trimming cost V 6 bases and J 4 bases, with 10 bases left between them. Germline CDR1 and CDR2: MNHEY and SMNVEV (reference sequence).

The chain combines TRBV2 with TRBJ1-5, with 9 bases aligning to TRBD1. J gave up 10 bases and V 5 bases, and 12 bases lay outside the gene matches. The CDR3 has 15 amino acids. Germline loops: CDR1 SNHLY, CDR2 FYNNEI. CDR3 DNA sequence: TGTGCCAGCAGTCCTCCTCGGACAGGGGCGAGTCCCCAGCATTTT. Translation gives CASSPPRTGASPQHF.

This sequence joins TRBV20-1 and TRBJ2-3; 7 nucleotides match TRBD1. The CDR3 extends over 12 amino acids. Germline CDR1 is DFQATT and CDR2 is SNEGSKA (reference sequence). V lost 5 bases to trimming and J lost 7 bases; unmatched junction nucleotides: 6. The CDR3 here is CSAPDRAYTQYF. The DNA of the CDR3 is TGCAGTGCTCCCGACAGGGCCTATACGCAGTATTTT.

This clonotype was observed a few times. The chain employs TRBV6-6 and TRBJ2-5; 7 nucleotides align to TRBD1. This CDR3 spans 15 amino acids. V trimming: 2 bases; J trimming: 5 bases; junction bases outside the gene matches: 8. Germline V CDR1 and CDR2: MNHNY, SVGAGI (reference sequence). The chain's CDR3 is CASSYATGRAETQYF. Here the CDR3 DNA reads TGTGCCAGCAGTTACGCGACAGGGCGCGCGGAGACCCAGTACTTC.

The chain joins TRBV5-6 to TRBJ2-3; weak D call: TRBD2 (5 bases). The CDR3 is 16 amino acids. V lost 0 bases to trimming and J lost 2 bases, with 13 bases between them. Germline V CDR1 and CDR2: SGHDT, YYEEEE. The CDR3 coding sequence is TGTGCCAGCAGCTTGGCTCGGCGAGCGGACACAGATACGCAGTATTTT. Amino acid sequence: CASSLARRADTDTQYF.

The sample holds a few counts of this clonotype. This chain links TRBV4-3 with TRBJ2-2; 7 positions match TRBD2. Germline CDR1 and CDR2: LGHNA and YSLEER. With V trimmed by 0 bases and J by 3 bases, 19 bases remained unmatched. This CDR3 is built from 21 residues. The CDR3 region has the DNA TGCGCCAGCAGCCAAGATATCGCGGAATATGGAACTAGCGAATACACCGGGGAGCTGTTTTTT. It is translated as CASSQDIAEYGTSEYTGELFF.

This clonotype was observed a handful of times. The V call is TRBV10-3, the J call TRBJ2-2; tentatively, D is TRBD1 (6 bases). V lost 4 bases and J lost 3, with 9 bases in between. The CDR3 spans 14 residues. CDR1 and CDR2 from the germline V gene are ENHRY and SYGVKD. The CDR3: CAISGGQDTGELFF. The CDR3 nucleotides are TGTGCCATCAGTGGGGGGCAGGACACCGGGGAGCTGTTTTTT.

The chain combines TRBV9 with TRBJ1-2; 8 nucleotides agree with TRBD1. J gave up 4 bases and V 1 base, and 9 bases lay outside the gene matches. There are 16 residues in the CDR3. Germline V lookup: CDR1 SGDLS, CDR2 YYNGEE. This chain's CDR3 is CASSVSSWTGIYGYTF. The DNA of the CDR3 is TGTGCCAGCAGCGTATCCTCCTGGACAGGGATCTATGGCTACACCTTC. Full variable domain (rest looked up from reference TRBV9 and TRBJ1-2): DSGVTQTPKHLITATGQRVTLRCSPRSGDLSVYWYQQSLDQGLQFLIQYYNGEERAKGNILERFSAQQFPDLHSELNLSSLELGDSALYFCASSVSSWTGIYGYTFGSGTRLTVV.

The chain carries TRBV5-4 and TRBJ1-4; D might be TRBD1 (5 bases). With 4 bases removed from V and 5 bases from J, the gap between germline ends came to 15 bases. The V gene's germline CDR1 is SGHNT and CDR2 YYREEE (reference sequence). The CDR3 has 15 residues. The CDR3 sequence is CASSATGTENEKLFF. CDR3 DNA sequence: TGTGCCAGCAGCGCCACCGGGACGGAAAATGAAAAACTGTTTTTT.

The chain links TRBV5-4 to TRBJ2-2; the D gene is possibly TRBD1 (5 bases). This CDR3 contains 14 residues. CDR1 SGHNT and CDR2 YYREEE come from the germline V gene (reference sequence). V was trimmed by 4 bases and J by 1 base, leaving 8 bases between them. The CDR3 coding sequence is TGTGCCAGCAGCCTGGACAAGAACACCGGGGAGCTGTTTTTT. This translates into CASSLDKNTGELFF.